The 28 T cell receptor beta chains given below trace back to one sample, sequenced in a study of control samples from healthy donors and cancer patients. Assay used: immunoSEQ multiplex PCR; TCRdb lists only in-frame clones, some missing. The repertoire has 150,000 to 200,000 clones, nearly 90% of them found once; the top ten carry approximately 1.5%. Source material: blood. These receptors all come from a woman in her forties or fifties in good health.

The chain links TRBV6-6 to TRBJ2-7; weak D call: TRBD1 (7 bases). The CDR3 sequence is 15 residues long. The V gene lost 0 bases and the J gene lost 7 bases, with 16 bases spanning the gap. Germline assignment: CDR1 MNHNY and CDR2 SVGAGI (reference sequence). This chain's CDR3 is CASSYSTGPAGEQYF. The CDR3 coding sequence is TGTGCCAGCAGTTACTCGACAGGGCCGGCGGGAGAGCAGTACTTC.

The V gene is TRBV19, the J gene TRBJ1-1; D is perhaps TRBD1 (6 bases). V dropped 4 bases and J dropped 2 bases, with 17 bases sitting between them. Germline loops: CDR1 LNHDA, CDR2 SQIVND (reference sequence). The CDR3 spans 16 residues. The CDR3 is CASSTPGDILNTEAFF. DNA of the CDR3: TGTGCCAGTAGTACGCCCGGGGACATTCTCAACACTGAAGCTTTCTTT.

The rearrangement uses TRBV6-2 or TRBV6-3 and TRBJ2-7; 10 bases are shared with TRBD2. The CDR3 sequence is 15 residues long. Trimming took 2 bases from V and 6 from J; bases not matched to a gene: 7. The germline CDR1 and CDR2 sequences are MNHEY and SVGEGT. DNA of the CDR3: TGTGCCAGCAGTTACGTCGGACTAGCGGCCCTCGAGCAGTACTTC. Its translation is CASSYVGLAALEQYF.

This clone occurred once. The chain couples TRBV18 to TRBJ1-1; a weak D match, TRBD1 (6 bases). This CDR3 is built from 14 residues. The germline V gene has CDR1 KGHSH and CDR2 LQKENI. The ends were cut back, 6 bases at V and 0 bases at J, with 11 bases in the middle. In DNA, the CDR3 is TGTGCCAGCTCCCGACAGGATATGAACACTGAAGCTTTCTTT. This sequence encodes CASSRQDMNTEAFF. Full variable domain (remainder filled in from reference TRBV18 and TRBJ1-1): NAGVMQNPRHLVRRRGQEARLRCSPMKGHSHVYWYRQLPEEGLKFMVYLQKENIIDESGMPKERFSAEFPKEGPSILRIQQVVRGDSAAYFCASSRQDMNTEAFFGQGTRLTVV.

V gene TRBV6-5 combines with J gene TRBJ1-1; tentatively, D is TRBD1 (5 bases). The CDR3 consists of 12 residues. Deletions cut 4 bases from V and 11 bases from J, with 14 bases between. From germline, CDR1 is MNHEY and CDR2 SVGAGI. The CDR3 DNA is TGTGCCAGCAGTTCGGGGGGGAGGGACGCTTTCTTT. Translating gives CASSSGGRDAFF.

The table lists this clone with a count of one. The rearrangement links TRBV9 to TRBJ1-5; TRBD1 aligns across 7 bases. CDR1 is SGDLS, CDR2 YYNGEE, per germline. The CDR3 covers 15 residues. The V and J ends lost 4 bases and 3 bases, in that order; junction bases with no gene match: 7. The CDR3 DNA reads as TGTGCCAGCAGCTCGGGACAGAGACCCAATCAGCCCCAGCATTTT. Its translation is CASSSGQRPNQPQHF.

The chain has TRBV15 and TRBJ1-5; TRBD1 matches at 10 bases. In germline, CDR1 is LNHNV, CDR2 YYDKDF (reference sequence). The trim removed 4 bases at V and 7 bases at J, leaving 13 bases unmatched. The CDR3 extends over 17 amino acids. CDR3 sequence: CATSTRKGTGEDQPQHF. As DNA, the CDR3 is TGTGCCACCAGCACCAGAAAGGGGACAGGGGAGGACCAGCCCCAGCATTTT.

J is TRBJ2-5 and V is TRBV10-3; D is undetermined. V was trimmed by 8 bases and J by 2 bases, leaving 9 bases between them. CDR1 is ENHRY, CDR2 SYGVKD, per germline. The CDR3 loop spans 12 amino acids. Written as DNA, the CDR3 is TGTGCCATCTCTCCAGAACAAGAGACCCAGTACTTC. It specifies CAISPEQETQYF.

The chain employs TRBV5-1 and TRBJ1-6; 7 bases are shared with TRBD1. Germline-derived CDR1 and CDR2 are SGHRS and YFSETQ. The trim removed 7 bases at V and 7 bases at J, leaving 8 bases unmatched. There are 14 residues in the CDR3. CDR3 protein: CASQRGTANSPLHF. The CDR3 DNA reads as TGCGCCAGCCAGCGGGGGACAGCGAATTCACCCCTCCACTTT. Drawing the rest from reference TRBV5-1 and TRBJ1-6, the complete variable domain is KAGVTQTPRYLIKTRGQQVTLSCSPISGHRSVSWYQQTPGQGLQFLFEYFSETQRNKGNFPGRFSGRQFSNSRSEMNVSTLELGDSALYLCASQRGTANSPLHFGNGTRLTVT.

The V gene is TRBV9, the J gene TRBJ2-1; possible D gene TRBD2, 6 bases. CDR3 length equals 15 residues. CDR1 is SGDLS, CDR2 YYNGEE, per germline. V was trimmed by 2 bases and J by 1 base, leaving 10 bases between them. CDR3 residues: CASSVGRGSYNEQFF. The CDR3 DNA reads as TGTGCCAGCAGCGTCGGGAGAGGGTCCTACAATGAGCAGTTCTTC.

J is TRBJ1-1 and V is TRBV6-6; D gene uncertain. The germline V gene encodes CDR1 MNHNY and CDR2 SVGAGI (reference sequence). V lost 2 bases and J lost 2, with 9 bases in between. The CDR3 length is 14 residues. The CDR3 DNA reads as TGTGCCAGCAGTTACCAGGAGAGTAACACTGAAGCTTTCTTT. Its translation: CASSYQESNTEAFF.

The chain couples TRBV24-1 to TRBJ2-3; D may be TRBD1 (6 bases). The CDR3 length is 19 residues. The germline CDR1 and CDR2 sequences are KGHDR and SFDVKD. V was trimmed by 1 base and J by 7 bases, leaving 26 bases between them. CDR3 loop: CATSDFPQTGPRPANTQYF. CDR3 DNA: TGTGCCACCAGTGATTTCCCCCAGACAGGTCCAAGACCAGCCAATACGCAGTATTTT.

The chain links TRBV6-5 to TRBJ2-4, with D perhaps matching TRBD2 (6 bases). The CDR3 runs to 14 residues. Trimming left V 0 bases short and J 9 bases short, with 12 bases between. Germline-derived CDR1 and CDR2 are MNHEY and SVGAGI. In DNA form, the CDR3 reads TGTGCCAGCAGTTACTCCGGGGGTCCCAGCATTCAGTACTTC. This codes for CASSYSGGPSIQYF.

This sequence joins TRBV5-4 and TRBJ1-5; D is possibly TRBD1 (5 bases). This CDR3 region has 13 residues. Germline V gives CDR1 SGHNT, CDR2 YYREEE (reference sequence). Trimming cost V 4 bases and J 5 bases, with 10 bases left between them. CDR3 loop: CASSRDSDQPQHF. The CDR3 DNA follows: TGTGCCAGCAGCCGAGACAGCGATCAGCCCCAGCATTTT.

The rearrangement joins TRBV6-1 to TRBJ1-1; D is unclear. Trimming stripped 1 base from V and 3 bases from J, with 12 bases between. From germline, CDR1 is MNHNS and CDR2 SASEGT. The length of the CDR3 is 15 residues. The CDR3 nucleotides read TGTGCCAGCAGTGAAGTAAGGTTGGGCGACACTGAAGCTTTCTTT. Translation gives CASSEVRLGDTEAFF.

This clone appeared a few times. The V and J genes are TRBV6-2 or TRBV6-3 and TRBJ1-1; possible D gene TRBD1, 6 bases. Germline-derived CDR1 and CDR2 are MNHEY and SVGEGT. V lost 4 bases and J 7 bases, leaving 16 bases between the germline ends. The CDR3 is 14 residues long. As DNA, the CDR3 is TGTGCCAGCAGTTGGAAGCGGGGGGGCATTGAAGCTTTCTTT. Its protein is CASSWKRGGIEAFF.

CDR3 sequence (DNA): TGTGCCTGGAGTGTGGGGCAGGGATCGGGAGTGACCCAGTACTTC. Its protein product is CAWSVGQGSGVTQYF. The V call is TRBV30, the J call TRBJ2-5, with TRBD2 as a possible D gene (6 bases). Germline CDR1 GTSNPN, CDR2 SVGIG (reference sequence). This CDR3 is 15 amino acids long. V was cut by 0 bases and J by 7 bases, with 18 bases left in between.

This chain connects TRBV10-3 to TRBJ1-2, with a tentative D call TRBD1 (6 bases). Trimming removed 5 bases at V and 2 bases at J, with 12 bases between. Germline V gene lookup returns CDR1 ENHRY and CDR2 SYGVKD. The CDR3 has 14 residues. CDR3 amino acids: CAISQLTGNYGYTF. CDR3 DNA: TGTGCCATCAGTCAACTCACAGGGAACTATGGCTACACCTTC.

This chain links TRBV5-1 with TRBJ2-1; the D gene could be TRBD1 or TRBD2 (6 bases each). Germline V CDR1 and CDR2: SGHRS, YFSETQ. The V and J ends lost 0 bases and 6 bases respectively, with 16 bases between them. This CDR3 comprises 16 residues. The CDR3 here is CASSLGPGGPTNEQFF. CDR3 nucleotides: TGCGCCAGCAGCTTGGGTCCCGGGGGCCCTACCAATGAGCAGTTCTTC.

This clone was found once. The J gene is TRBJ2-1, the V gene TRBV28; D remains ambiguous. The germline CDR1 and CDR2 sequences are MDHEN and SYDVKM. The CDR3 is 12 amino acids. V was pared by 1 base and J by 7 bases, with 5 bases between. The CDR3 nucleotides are TGTGCCAGCAGTTTATTTGGAAATGAGCAGTTCTTC. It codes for CASSLFGNEQFF.

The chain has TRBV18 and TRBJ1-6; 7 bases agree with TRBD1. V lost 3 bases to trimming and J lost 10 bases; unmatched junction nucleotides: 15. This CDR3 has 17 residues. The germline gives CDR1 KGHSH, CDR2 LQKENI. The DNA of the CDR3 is TGTGCCAGCTCACCTCTATCTGGCCCGGGACAGAGATCACCCCTCCACTTT. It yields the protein CASSPLSGPGQRSPLHF.

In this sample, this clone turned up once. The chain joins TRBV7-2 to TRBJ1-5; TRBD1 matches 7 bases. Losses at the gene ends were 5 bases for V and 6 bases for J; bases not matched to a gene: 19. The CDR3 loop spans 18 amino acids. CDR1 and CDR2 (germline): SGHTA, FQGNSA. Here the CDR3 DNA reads TGTGCCAGCAGCACACCACGGACAGGTAGAGGCAGGGTTCAGCCCCAGCATTTT. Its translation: CASSTPRTGRGRVQPQHF.

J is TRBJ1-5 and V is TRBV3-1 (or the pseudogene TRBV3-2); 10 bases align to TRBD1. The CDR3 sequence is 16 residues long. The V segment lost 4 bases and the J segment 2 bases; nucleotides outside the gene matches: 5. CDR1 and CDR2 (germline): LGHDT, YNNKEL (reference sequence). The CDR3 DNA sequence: TGTGCCAGCAGCCGCGGACAGGGGGACGGCAATCAGCCCCAGCATTTT. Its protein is CASSRGQGDGNQPQHF.

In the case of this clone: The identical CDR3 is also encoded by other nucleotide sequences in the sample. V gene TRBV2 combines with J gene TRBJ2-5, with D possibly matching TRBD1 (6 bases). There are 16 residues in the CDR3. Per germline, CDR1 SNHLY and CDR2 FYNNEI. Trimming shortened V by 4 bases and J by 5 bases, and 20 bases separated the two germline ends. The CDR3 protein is CASSVQGTGPGETQYF. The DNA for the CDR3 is TGTGCCAGCAGTGTGCAGGGGACGGGCCCGGGGGAGACCCAGTACTTC.

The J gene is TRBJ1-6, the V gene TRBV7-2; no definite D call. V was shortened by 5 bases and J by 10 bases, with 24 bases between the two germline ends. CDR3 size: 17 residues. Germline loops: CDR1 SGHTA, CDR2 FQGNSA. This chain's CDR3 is CASSLGRAYPLDSPLHF. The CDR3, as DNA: TGTGCCAGCAGCCTAGGAAGGGCTTACCCCTTAGACTCACCCCTCCACTTT.

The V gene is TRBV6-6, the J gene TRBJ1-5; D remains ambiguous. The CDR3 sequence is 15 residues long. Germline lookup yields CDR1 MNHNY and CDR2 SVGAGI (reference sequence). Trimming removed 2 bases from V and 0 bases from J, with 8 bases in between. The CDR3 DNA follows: TGTGCCAGCAGTTACAGGCAGAATAGCAATCAGCCCCAGCATTTT. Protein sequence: CASSYRQNSNQPQHF.

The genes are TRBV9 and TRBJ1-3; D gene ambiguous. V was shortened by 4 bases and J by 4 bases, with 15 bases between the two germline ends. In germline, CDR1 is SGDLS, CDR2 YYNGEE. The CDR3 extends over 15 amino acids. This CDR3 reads CASSRAPLRGNTIYF. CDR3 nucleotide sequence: TGTGCCAGCAGCCGAGCGCCCCTACGCGGAAACACCATATATTTT.

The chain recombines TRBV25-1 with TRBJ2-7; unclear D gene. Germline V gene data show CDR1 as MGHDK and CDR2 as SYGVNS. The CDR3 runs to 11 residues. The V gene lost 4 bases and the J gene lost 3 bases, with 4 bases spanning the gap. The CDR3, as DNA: TGTGCCAGCAGTGGGTTCTACGAGCAGTACTTC. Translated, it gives CASSGFYEQYF.